These 27 T cell receptor beta chains were sequenced from one sample in a study of OX40 agonist ivuxolimab in advanced cancers. Profiling relied on immunoSEQ multiplex PCR, and the TCRdb table lists in-frame clones only, not all of them. The repertoire holds more than 80,000 clones, with around 90% as singletons. Sequenced material: CD4+ or CD8+ T cells sorted from blood, taken in a trial of the OX40 agonist ivuxolimab. All receptors come from an adult with an advanced solid tumor such as melanoma, head and neck, liver or kidney cancer.

The J gene is TRBJ2-5, the V gene TRBV11-3, with D hard to call. Deletions cut 1 base from V and 4 bases from J, with 7 bases between. There are 13 residues in the CDR3. Per germline, CDR1 SGHNT and CDR2 YENEEA. This CDR3 reads CASSLGTVETQYF. The CDR3, as DNA: TGTGCCAGCAGCTTAGGCACGGTAGAGACCCAGTACTTC.

This chain uses TRBV4-3 with TRBJ2-1, with no clear D. With 1 base removed from V and 4 bases from J, the gap between germline ends came to 8 bases. The CDR3 sequence is 14 residues long. Germline loops: CDR1 LGHNA, CDR2 YSLEER. The CDR3 protein is CASSQVDGYNEQFF. The CDR3 DNA follows: TGCGCCAGCAGCCAAGTGGATGGATACAATGAGCAGTTCTTC.

The V call is TRBV15, the J call TRBJ1-2; weak D call: TRBD1 (6 bases). The germline V and J ends were trimmed by 5 bases and 2 bases, with 6 bases remaining between them. This CDR3 has 12 amino acids. Germline values: CDR1 LNHNV, CDR2 YYDKDF (reference sequence). The CDR3 protein is CATSGQNYGYTF. The CDR3, as DNA: TGTGCCACCAGCGGACAGAACTATGGCTACACCTTC.

Only one count was recorded for this clone. The gene calls are TRBV4-3 and TRBJ1-3; D perhaps matches TRBD1 (6 bases). V was cut by 0 bases and J by 1 base, with 16 bases left in between. The CDR3 sequence is 18 residues long. Germline loops: CDR1 LGHNA, CDR2 YSLEER. The CDR3 sequence is CASSQDEAGAISGNTIYF. The CDR3 nucleotides read TGCGCCAGCAGCCAAGATGAGGCAGGGGCAATTTCTGGAAACACCATATATTTT.

V is TRBV19 and J is TRBJ1-5; D possibly corresponds to TRBD1 (5 bases). The CDR3 is 15 residues long. The V end was cut by 3 bases, the J end by 0 bases, with 9 bases between. The V gene's germline CDR1 is LNHDA and CDR2 SQIVND (reference sequence). CDR3 sequence reads: CASSMTDYSNQPQHF. The CDR3 nucleotides are TGTGCCAGTAGTATGACAGATTATAGCAATCAGCCCCAGCATTTT.

The gene calls are TRBV15 and TRBJ1-2, with a weak D call TRBD1 (6 bases). The V and J ends lost 6 bases and 8 bases respectively, with 16 bases between them. CDR1 and CDR2 (germline): LNHNV, YYDKDF (reference sequence). The CDR3 runs 13 residues. The CDR3 reads CATRDPTGYGYTF. The DNA of the CDR3 is TGTGCCACCAGAGATCCTACAGGGTACGGCTACACCTTC.

The chain couples TRBV4-1 to TRBJ2-3; D perhaps matches TRBD1 (6 bases). Between the trimmed V and J ends, which lost 4 bases and 1 base, there was a span of 15 bases. The germline CDR1 and CDR2 sequences are MGHRA and YSYEKL. The CDR3 totals 16 residues. The CDR3 DNA reads TGCGCCAGCAGCCTTGGCCAACCAGGGGGCACAGATACGCAGTATTTT. Protein: CASSLGQPGGTDTQYF.

The CDR3 sequence: CASSYSWANYNEQFF. CDR3 DNA: TGTGCCAGCAGTTACTCTTGGGCCAACTACAATGAGCAGTTCTTC. The rearrangement joins TRBV6-5 to TRBJ2-1; D unresolved. CDR3 length equals 15 residues. Germline V gene data show CDR1 as MNHEY and CDR2 as SVGAGI. Trimming removed 0 bases at V and 3 bases at J, with 9 bases between.

The rearrangement links TRBV30 to TRBJ2-3; no clear D. The CDR3 length is 15 residues. Germline V CDR1 and CDR2: GTSNPN, SVGIG (reference sequence). The V and J ends lost 0 bases and 3 bases respectively, with 13 bases between them. The CDR3 loop is CAWSVGGTNTDTQYF. In nucleotides, the CDR3 is TGTGCCTGGAGTGTAGGCGGCACCAATACAGATACGCAGTATTTT.

About this clone itself: The same CDR3 also results from other DNA sequences found in this sample. The chain carries TRBV5-6 and TRBJ2-3; D unclear. The V and J ends lost 0 bases and 4 bases respectively, with 0 bases between them. CDR1 is SGHDT, CDR2 YYEEEE, per germline. The CDR3 covers 11 residues. The CDR3 spells CASSLADTQYF. Here the CDR3 DNA reads TGTGCCAGCAGCTTGGCAGATACGCAGTATTTT.

This chain joins TRBV29-1 and TRBJ1-5; D gene uncertain. The CDR3 contains 12 residues. Trimming cost V 6 bases and J 9 bases, with 15 bases left between them. Germline V gene lookup returns CDR1 SQVTM and CDR2 ANQGSEA. The CDR3 sequence: CSVPGPEGPQHF. The CDR3 nucleotides read TGCAGCGTCCCCGGGCCCGAGGGGCCCCAGCATTTT.

The chain links TRBV30 to TRBJ2-4, with TRBD2 identical over 9 bases. From germline, CDR1 is GTSNPN and CDR2 SVGIG (reference sequence). The trim removed 4 bases at V and 0 bases at J, leaving 13 bases unmatched. The CDR3 totals 18 residues. CDR3 nucleotide sequence: TGTGCCTGGACAAGTGAGTTACTAGCGGGTCCAGCCAAAAACATTCAGTACTTC. It codes for CAWTSELLAGPAKNIQYF.

The V and J genes are TRBV6-5 and TRBJ1-2, with D uncertain. The CDR3 length is 13 residues. Trimming left V 6 bases short and J 5 bases short, with 13 bases between. CDR1 MNHEY and CDR2 SVGAGI come from the germline V gene. The CDR3 loop is CASRDPELYGYTF. DNA of the CDR3: TGTGCCAGCAGGGATCCCGAGCTTTATGGCTACACCTTC.

As to this clone: A read error likely explains this, since a far larger clone differs by one base. V gene TRBV29-1 combines with J gene TRBJ1-4; no clear D. Germline loops: CDR1 SQVTM, CDR2 ANQGSEA. The CDR3 spans 11 residues. Deletions cut 8 bases from V and 8 bases from J, with 12 bases between. CDR3 in amino acids: CSYGEGEKLFF. The CDR3 nucleotides are TGCAGCTACGGGGAAGGGGAAAAACTGTTTTTT.

The CDR3 nucleotides are TGTGCCAGCAGTTTTGTTGGGACAGGACACTACGAGCAGTACTTC. This codes for CASSFVGTGHYEQYF. V usage is TRBV27 and J usage is TRBJ2-7, with TRBD1 matching over 8 bases. This CDR3 has 15 amino acids. Germline V CDR1 and CDR2: MNHEY, SMNVEV (reference sequence). The V and J ends lost 3 bases and 3 bases, in that order; junction bases with no gene match: 7.

The rearrangement links TRBV19 to TRBJ2-5, with 11 positions matching TRBD2. V shed 3 bases, J shed 2 bases, and the junction held 11 bases outside the gene matches. CDR3 length equals 18 residues. Looked up from germline, CDR1 is LNHDA and CDR2 is SQIVND (reference sequence). The CDR3 loop reads CASSIPPQLAGEQETQYF. CDR3 DNA sequence: TGTGCCAGTAGTATCCCCCCCCAACTAGCGGGGGAACAAGAGACCCAGTACTTC.

The genes are TRBV5-4 and TRBJ2-1; weak D call: TRBD2 (6 bases). The germline gives CDR1 SGHNT, CDR2 YYREEE (reference sequence). The CDR3 contains 15 residues. Trimming cost V 4 bases and J 2 bases, with 13 bases left between them. CDR3 bases: TGTGCCAGCAGCCCCTATGGCGGGACCTACAATGAGCAGTTCTTC. It encodes CASSPYGGTYNEQFF.

This chain joins TRBV25-1 and TRBJ1-1, with 7 bases aligning to TRBD1. V lost 10 bases to trimming and J lost 2 bases; unmatched junction nucleotides: 7. Germline loops: CDR1 MGHDK, CDR2 SYGVNS. The CDR3 is 13 amino acids. The CDR3 sequence: CATPDRDNTEAFF. CDR3 in DNA: TGTGCCACCCCCGACAGGGACAACACTGAAGCTTTCTTT.

A word on this clone: The junction does not match germline at one end; this may be a read error. The chain couples TRBV6-1 to TRBJ2-7, with a tentative D call TRBD2 (7 bases). The CDR3 is 12 residues long. The V gene's germline CDR1 is MNHNS and CDR2 SASEGT. CDR3 sequence reads: CASSDGGARVLF. The CDR3 DNA reads as TGTGCCAGCAGTGATGGGGGGGCCAGGGTGCTGTTC.

This chain joins TRBV2 and TRBJ1-5; D is ambiguous. The CDR3 loop spans 14 amino acids. Looked up from germline, CDR1 is SNHLY and CDR2 is FYNNEI. V was cut by 4 bases and J by 0 bases, with 7 bases left in between. The CDR3 is CASSVRSSNQPQHF. DNA of the CDR3: TGTGCCAGCAGTGTACGGTCTAGCAATCAGCCCCAGCATTTT.

The J gene is TRBJ1-2, the V gene TRBV28; no firm D call. The CDR3 consists of 15 residues. V lost 7 bases, J lost 5 bases, and 20 bases lay in between. Germline assignment: CDR1 MDHEN and CDR2 SYDVKM. CDR3 in amino acids: CASTQMDVRAYGYTF. The CDR3 nucleotides are TGTGCCAGCACTCAAATGGACGTCAGAGCTTATGGCTACACCTTC.

A word on this clone: At the DNA level, this CDR3 is encoded by other sequences in the same sample as well. V and J are TRBV11-3 and TRBJ2-3; 7 bases are shared with TRBD2. The V gene's germline CDR1 is SGHNT and CDR2 YENEEA. The CDR3 is made up of 16 amino acids. V trimming: 5 bases; J trimming: 2 bases; junction bases outside the gene matches: 10. The CDR3 DNA follows: TGTGCCAGCAGCCCACTCGGGGGGACTTACACAGATACGCAGTATTTT. This gives the protein CASSPLGGTYTDTQYF.

The chain is built from TRBV25-1 and TRBJ1-2; 7 nucleotides align to TRBD1. CDR1 is MGHDK, CDR2 SYGVNS, per germline. This CDR3 spans 14 amino acids. The J segment lost 4 bases and the V segment lost 6 bases, leaving 8 bases of the junction unmatched. CDR3 residues: CASSRTGSFYGYTF. CDR3 nucleotides: TGTGCCAGCAGCAGGACAGGAAGCTTCTATGGCTACACCTTC.

The chain links TRBV4-2 to TRBJ2-7, with D possibly TRBD2 on 5 matching bases. The CDR3 is 15 amino acids. Germline V gene data show CDR1 as LGHNA and CDR2 as YNFKEQ. V lost 1 base and J lost 0, with 10 bases in between. In DNA form, the CDR3 reads TGTGCCAGCAGCCAAGGGAGAGGGAGCTCCTACGAGCAGTACTTC. It codes for CASSQGRGSSYEQYF.

The chain has TRBV9 and TRBJ2-6, with no clear D. CDR3 size: 14 residues. Germline loops: CDR1 SGDLS, CDR2 YYNGEE. Trimming took 2 bases from V and 2 from J, leaving 5 bases between them. In nucleotides, the CDR3 is TGTGCCAGCAGCGTTGACGCTGGGGCCAACGTCCTGACTTTC. Its protein is CASSVDAGANVLTF.

The genes are TRBV19 and TRBJ2-3, with D unresolved. V dropped 2 bases and J dropped 3 bases, with 6 bases sitting between them. This CDR3 has 13 residues. CDR1 LNHDA and CDR2 SQIVND come from the germline V gene (reference sequence). CDR3 region: CASSIIVTDTQYF. CDR3 in DNA: TGTGCCAGTAGTATAATTGTTACAGATACGCAGTATTTT.

The chain couples TRBV6-5 to TRBJ2-3; no clear D. The CDR3 has 13 residues. V shed 7 bases and J shed 2 bases, with 10 bases lying between them. The germline V gene has CDR1 MNHEY and CDR2 SVGAGI. Here the CDR3 DNA reads TGTGCCAGCACCCACCCCCACACAGATACGCAGTATTTT. As protein: CASTHPHTDTQYF.